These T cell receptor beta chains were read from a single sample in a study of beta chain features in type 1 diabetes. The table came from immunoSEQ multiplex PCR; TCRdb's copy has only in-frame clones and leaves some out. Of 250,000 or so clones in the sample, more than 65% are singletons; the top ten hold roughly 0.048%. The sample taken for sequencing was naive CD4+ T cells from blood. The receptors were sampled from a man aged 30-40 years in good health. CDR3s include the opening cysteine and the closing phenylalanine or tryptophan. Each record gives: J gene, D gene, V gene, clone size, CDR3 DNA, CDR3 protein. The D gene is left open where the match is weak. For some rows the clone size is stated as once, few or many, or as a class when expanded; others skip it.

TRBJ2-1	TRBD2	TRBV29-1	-	TGCAGGGCGGGGGGCAATGAGCAGTTCTTC	CRAGGNEQFF
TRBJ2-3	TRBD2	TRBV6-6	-	TGTGCCAGCATGGCGGGGGGTGGAGATACGCAGTATTTT	CASMAGGGDTQYF
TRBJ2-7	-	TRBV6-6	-	TGTGCCAGCAGTTACTCATTTGGCTACGAGCAGTACTTC	CASSYSFGYEQYF
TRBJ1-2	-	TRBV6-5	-	TGTGCCAGCAGTCGGACAGAAAACTATGGCTACACCTTC	CASSRTENYGYTF
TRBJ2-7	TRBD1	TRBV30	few	TGTGCCCAGAGCCAGGGGGCGCGCGAGCAGTACTTC	CAQSQGAREQYF
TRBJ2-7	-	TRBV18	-	TGTGCCAGCTCGCCCGACTCTCCCGAGCAGTACTTC	CASSPDSPEQYF
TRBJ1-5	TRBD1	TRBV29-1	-	TGCAGCGTCTCCGTACCGGGACAGCCTAATCAGCCCCAGCATTTT	CSVSVPGQPNQPQHF
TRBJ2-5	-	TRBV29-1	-	TGCAGCGTTGAAGAGAGCTCGGAGACCCAGTACTTC	CSVEESSETQYF
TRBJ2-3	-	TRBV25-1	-	TGTGCCAGCAGTTCACAGGGCACAGATACGCAGTATTTT	CASSSQGTDTQYF
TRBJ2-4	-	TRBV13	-	TGTGCCAGCAGCTTAGGAGGTACCGGGGATTGGGCCAAAAACATTCAGTACTTC	CASSLGGTGDWAKNIQYF